This T cell receptor (beta chain) is from a study of blood T cell repertoires in COVID-19 (dated by TCRdb to 2019 to 2021). The study in broad terms: The collaborator samples originated in the United States, Italy and Spain and spanned the acute and convalescent phases of COVID-19. Subjects who had been exposed to COVID-19, were actively infected with it, or had recovered from it provided the deeply sampled blood TCRbeta repertoires that made up the dataset. The repertoires were released in a freely available public database meant as a resource for research on the immune response to SARS-CoV-2. Where available, HLA class I and class II types were obtained from metadata supplied by the sample provider rather than from assay-based typing. Sample metadata almost always included a de-identified subject ID, COVID-19 status, age in years and sex. Samples were obtained from the ongoing ImmuneRACE study (first 160 participants) and from about 1,300 subjects provided by 6 global collaborators. The material from the prospective study consisted of cDNA or gDNA derived from T cells, B-cell-depleted T cells, or PBMCs.

With respect to this clone: Its antigen is unknown. Base qualities are not provided; no much larger clone lies one nucleotide away.

TCRbeta CDR3 regions were amplified from genomic DNA using the immunoSEQ Assay, a bias-controlled multiplex PCR. In the authors' own workflow: The number of nucleated cells in each sample was estimated by amplification of reference gene primers within the assay. Sequence reads were collapsed and filtered to measure the absolute abundance of every unique TCRbeta CDR3 rearrangement. For each sample, productive Simpson clonality was calculated as the square root of Simpson's diversity index over productive rearrangements. Imported from immuneACCESS, the table was reduced by TCRdb to in-frame sequences with V and J called. These copies leave out some clones; in studies compared against another copy, an unresolved V gene accounts for under half, and the cause of the remainder is not known. Clone size and the V and J calls come from that table; the DNA yielded D and trimming. The sample table records some 76,000 clones; about nine tenths of these occur just once. Approximately 4.9% of the sample goes to the ten largest clones.

General study outcomes and caveats: How much clinical and demographic metadata was included differed by source and by participant, and the metadata was provided uncurated.

The collaborating institutions used their own protocols to collect whole blood in K2EDTA tubes. Collaborator samples were shipped for TCRbeta analysis as frozen whole blood, isolated PBMCs, or DNA extracted from either sample type. CDR1 and CDR2 are read off the germline V gene as SGHTA and FQGNSA. Trimming leaves V shorter by 6 bases and J shorter by 0 bases, with the junction holding 5 bases beyond the gene matches. Inclusive of the bounding cysteine and phenylalanine, the CDR3 is 17 residues long. Solely the CDR3 DNA is kept, with 51 bases framed from the first base. Recombination connected TRBV7-2 to TRBJ2-6, and 10 junction bases match TRBD1. The source material was peripheral blood. The origin of this receptor is a woman aged 18 to 35 with acute or convalescent COVID-19. The nucleotide sequence is given as TGTGCCAGCAGACCGGGACAGGGGTACTCTGGGGCCAACGTCCTGACTTTC. The translation is CASRPGQGYSGANVLTF.